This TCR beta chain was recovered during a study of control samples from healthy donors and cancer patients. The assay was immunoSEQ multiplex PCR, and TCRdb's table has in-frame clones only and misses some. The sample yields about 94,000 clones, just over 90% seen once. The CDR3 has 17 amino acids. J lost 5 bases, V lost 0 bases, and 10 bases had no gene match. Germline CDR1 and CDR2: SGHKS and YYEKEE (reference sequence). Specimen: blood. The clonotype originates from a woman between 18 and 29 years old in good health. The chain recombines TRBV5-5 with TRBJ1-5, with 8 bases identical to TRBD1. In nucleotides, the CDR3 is TGTGCCAGCAGCTTGGCCCTGACAGGGGAAATTGATCAGCCCCAGCATTTT. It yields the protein CASSLALTGEIDQPQHF.